The sequence of this T cell receptor (beta chain) was determined in a study of STAT3 mutations in large granular lymphocyte leukemia. Overall study: Roughly half the longitudinally sequenced T-LGLL patients had canonical STAT3 mutations. Broader study findings: All newly emerging clones after therapy were STAT3 wild type. Every T-cell large granular lymphocyte leukemia patient had at least one immunodominant TCR beta clonotype.

With regard to this clone: Its specificity is unknown. One end of the junction is discordant with germline, which a read error may explain.

CDR1 is SGHKS and CDR2 is YYEKEE in the germline V gene (reference sequence). The CDR3 has 15 residues. Average productive template count per sample was some 44,000. TCRdb's copy holds only in-frame clones and misses some; the assay was immunoSEQ multiplex PCR. The sample yields roughly 11,000 clones, 76% seen once. The sequencing sample was made of peripheral blood mononuclear cells. The chain joins TRBV5-5 to TRBJ2-1; TRBD2 matches at 8 bases. The receptor comes from a man between 60 and 70 years old with T-cell large granular lymphocyte leukemia. Some clones in this sample may be carry-over from other donors' samples. The CDR3 DNA follows: TGCGCCAGCAGCAAACGGGGGGGAACCACCGGTGAGCAGTTCTTC. Translated: CASSKRGGTTGEQFF.